This TCR beta chain stems from a study of shared clonotypes between healthy human individuals. The study drew all its donors from Caucasian adults living in Nashville, Tennessee. Original processing notes: As immunoSEQ supplied junction-only sequences (without quality scores), filtering differed. Clones were sequenced by immunoSEQ multiplex PCR, and TCRdb holds only the in-frame ones, with some missing. V and J calls and clone size come straight from that table; D and trimming were deduced from the DNA. Of nearly 1,000,000 clones listed, around 80% are singletons. The sequence was obtained from a young man in good health. The material sequenced was memory CD4+ T cells sorted from blood. The subset is: CD45RA-negative fraction.

The CDR3 loop reads CAWSIKLAGSDEQFF. CDR3 coding DNA: TGTGCCTGGAGTATTAAGCTAGCGGGATCGGATGAGCAGTTCTTC. The chain employs TRBV30 and TRBJ2-1; the match to TRBD2 covers 9 bases. The germline CDR1 and CDR2 sequences are GTSNPN and SVGIG (reference sequence). The V segment lost 2 bases and the J segment 8 bases; nucleotides outside the gene matches: 10. The CDR3 is made up of 15 amino acids.